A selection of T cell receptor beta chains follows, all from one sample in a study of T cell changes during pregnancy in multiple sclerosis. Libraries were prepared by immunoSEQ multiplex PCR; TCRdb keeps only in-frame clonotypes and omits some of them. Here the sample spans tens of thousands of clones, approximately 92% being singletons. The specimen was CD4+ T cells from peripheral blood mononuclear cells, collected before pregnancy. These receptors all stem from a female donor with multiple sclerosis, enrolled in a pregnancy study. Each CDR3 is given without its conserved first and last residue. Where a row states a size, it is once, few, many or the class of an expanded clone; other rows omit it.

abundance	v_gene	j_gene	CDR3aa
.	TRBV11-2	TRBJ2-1	ASSLVPGAYNEQF
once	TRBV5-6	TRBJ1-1	ASSSTGRGTEAF
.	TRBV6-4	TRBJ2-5	ASSPTRFSSHKETQY
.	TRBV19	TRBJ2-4	ASSIFPEGWDIQY
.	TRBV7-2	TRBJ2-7	ASSLGLSDRGREQY
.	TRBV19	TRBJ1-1	ASSIVGGRGDNTEAF
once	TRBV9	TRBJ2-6	ASSVLLGANVLT
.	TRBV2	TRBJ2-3	ASSVKDTQY
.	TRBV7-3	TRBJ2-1	ASSLSGRAMGPYNEQF
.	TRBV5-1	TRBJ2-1	ASSLTTSSNEQF
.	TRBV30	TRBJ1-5	ARDIYSNQPQH
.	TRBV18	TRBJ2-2	ASSPQSSGGATGELF
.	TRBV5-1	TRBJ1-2	ASSSKTGAASGYT
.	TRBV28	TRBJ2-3	ASSFGPEGTQY
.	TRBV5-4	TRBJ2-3	ASSLGSSGRNTDTQY
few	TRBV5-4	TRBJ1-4	ASSSRQGEEEKLF
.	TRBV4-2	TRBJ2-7	ASSSGNSYEQY
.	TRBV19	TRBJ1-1	ASSTGGVVKTEAF
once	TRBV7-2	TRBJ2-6	ASSLGSGSGANVLT
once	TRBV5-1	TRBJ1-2	ASSLDEPSYGYT
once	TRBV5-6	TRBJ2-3	ASLGQGAGDTQY
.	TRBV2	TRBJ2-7	ASRTQGSYEQY
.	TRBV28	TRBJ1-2	ASSRRGSVNYGYT